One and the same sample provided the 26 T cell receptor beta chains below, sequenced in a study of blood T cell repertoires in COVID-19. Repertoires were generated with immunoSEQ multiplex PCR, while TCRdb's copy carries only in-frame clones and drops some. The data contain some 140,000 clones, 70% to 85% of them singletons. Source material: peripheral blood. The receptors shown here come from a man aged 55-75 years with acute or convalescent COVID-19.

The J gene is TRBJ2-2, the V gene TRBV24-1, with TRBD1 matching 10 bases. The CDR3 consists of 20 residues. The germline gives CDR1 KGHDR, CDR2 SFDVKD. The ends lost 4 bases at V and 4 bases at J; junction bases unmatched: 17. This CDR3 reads CATSDPRWDRGTGSTGELFF. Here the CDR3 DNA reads TGTGCCACCAGTGACCCTCGATGGGACAGGGGCACCGGGAGCACCGGGGAGCTGTTTTTT.

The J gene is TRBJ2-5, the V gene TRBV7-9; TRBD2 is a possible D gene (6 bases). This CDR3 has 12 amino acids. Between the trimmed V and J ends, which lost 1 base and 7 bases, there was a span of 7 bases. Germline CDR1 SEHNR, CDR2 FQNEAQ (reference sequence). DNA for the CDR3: TGTGCCAGCAGCTTAGTCGGGGGGACCCAGTACTTC. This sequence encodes CASSLVGGTQYF.

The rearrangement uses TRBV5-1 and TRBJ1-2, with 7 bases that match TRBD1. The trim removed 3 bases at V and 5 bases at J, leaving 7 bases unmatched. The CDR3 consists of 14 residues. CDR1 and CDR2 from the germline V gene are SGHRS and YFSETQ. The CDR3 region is CASSSNRGGYGYTF. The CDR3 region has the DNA TGCGCCAGCAGCTCCAACAGGGGTGGTTATGGCTACACCTTC. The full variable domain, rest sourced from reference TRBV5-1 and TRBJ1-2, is KAGVTQTPRYLIKTRGQQVTLSCSPISGHRSVSWYQQTPGQGLQFLFEYFSETQRNKGNFPGRFSGRQFSNSRSEMNVSTLELGDSALYLCASSSNRGGYGYTFGSGTRLTVV.

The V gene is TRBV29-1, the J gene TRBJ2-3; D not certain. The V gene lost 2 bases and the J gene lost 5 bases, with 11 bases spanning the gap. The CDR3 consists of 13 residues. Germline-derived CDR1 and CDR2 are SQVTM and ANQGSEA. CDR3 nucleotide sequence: TGCAGCGTTGAACCTAACTCGAAAGATACGCAGTATTTT. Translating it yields CSVEPNSKDTQYF.

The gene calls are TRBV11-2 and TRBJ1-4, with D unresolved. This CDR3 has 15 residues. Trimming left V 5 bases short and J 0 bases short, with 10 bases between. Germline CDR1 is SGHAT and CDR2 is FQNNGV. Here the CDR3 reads CASSPPAATNEKLFF. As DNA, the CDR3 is TGTGCCAGCAGCCCCCCCGCGGCAACTAATGAAAAACTGTTTTTT.

The CDR3 is CASRLDGGNNEQFF. The DNA of the CDR3 is TGTGCCAGCAGATTGGACGGGGGAAACAATGAGCAGTTCTTC. This chain joins TRBV28 and TRBJ2-1; maybe TRBD2 (6 bases). CDR3 size: 14 residues. Deletions cut 6 bases from V and 5 bases from J, with 14 bases between. The V gene's germline CDR1 is MDHEN and CDR2 SYDVKM.

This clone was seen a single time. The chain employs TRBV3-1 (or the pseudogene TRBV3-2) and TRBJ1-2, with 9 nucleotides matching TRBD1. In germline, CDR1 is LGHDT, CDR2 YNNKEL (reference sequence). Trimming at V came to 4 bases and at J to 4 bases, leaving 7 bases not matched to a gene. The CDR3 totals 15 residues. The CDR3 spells CASSLGTGMGYGYTF. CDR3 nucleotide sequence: TGTGCCAGCAGCCTCGGGACAGGGATGGGCTATGGCTACACCTTC.

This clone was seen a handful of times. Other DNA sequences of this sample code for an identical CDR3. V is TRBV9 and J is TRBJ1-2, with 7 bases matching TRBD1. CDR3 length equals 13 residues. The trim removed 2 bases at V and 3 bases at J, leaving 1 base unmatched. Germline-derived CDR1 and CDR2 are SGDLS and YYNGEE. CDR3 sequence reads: CASSVGQDYGYTF. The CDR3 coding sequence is TGTGCCAGCAGCGTCGGACAGGACTATGGCTACACCTTC.

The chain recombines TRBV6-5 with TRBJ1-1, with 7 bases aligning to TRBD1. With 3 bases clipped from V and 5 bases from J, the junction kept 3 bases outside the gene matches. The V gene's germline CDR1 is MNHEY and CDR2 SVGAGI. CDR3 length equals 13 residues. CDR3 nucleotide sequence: TGTGCCAGCAGTTATCAGACAGGGACTGAAGCTTTCTTT. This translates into CASSYQTGTEAFF.

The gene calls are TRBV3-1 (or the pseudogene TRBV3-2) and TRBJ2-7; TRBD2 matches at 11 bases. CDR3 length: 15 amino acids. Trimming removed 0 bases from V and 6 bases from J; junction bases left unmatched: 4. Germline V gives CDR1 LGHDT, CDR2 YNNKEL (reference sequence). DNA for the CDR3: TGTGCCAGCAGCCAAGATGGGCTAGCGGGAGGCGAGCAGTACTTC. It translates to CASSQDGLAGGEQYF.

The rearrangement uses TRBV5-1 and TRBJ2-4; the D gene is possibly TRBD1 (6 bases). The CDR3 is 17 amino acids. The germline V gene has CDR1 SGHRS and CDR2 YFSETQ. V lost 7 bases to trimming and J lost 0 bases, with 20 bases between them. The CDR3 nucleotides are TGCGCCAGCCAGTCCGGGGCAGGGGATCTAGCCAAAAACATTCAGTACTTC. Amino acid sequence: CASQSGAGDLAKNIQYF.

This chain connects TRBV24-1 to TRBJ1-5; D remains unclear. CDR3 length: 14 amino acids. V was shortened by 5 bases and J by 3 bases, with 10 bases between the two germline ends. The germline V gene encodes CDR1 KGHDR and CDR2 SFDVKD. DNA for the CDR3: TGTGCCACCAGTGCCGACACTTACAATCAGCCCCAGCATTTT. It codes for CATSADTYNQPQHF.

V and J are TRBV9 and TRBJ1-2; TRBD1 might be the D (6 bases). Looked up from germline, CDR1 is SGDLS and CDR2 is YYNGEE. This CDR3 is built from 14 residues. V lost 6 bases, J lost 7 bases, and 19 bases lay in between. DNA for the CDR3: TGTGCCAGCACCGCCCAGGGGATCCTCGGTGGCTACACCTTC. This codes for CASTAQGILGGYTF.

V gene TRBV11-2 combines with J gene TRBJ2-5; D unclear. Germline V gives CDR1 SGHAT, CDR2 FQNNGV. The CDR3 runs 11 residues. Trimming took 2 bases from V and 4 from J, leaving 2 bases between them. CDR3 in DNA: TGTGCCAGCAGCTTACTAGAGACCCAGTACTTC. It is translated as CASSLLETQYF.

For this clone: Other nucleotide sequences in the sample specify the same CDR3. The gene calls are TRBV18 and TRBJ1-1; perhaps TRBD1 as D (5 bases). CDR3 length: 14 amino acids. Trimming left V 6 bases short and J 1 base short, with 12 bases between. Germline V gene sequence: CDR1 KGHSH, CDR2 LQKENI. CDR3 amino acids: CASSPGGGNTEAFF. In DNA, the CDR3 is TGTGCCAGCTCCCCAGGCGGGGGGAACACTGAAGCTTTCTTT.

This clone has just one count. CDR3 loop: CASRREPDRKTTGELFF. In DNA form, the CDR3 reads TGTGCCAGCAGGAGGGAGCCTGACAGGAAGACCACCGGGGAGCTGTTTTTT. This chain joins TRBV7-6 and TRBJ2-2, with D possibly TRBD1 on 6 matching bases. The V gene's germline CDR1 is SGHVS and CDR2 FNYEAQ. The CDR3 is 17 amino acids. Trimming removed 6 bases from V and 4 bases from J, with 21 bases in between.

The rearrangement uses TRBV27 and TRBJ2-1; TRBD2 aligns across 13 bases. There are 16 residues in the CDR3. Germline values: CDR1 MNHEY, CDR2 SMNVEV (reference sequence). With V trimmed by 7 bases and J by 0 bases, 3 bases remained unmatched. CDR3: CASTRTSGSSYNEQFF. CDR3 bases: TGTGCCAGCACAAGGACTAGCGGGAGCTCCTACAATGAGCAGTTCTTC.

DNA for the CDR3: TGTGCCAGCCGAAGCGCCGTCGGGCAGTACTTC. It specifies CASRSAVGQYF. V is TRBV28 and J is TRBJ2-7; D is ambiguous. The germline gives CDR1 MDHEN, CDR2 SYDVKM. There are 11 residues in the CDR3. Trimming stripped 8 bases from V and 9 bases from J, with 14 bases between.

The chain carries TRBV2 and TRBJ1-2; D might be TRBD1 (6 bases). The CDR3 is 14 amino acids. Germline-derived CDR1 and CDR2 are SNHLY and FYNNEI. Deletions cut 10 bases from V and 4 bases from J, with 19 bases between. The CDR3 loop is CATSGQTTFYGYTF. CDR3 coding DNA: TGTGCCACCTCTGGACAGACCACCTTCTATGGCTACACCTTC.

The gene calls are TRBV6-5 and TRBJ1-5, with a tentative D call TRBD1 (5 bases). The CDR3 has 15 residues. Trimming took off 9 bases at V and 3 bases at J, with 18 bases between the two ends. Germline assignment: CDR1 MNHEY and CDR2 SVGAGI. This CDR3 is CASNFREEVNQPQHF. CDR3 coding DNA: TGTGCCAGTAATTTCAGGGAAGAGGTCAATCAGCCCCAGCATTTT.

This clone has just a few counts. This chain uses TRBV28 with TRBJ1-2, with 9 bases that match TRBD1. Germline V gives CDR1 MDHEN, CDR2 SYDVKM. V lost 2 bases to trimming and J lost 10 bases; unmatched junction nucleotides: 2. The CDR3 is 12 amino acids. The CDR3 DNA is TGTGCCAGCAGTTTAGGGGACAGGGACTACACCTTC. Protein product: CASSLGDRDYTF.

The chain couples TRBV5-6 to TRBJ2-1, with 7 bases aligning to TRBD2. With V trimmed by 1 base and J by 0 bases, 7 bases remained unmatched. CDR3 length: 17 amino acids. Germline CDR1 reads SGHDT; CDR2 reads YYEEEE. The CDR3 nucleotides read TGTGCCAGCAGCTTGCCAGCTACTAGCGTCTCCTACAATGAGCAGTTCTTC. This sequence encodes CASSLPATSVSYNEQFF.

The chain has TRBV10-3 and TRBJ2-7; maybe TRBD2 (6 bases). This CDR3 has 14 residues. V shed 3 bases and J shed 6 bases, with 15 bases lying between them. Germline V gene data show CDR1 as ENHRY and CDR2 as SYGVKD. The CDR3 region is CAISESGSRAEQYF. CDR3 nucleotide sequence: TGTGCCATCAGTGAATCCGGGAGCCGGGCCGAGCAGTACTTC.

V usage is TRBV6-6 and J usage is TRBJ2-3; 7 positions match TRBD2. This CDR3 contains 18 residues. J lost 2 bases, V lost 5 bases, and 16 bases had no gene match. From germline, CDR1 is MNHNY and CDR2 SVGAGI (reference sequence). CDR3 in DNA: TGTGCCAGCAGTCTCGCTAAGGTGGGGGAGGGGTACACAGATACGCAGTATTTT. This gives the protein CASSLAKVGEGYTDTQYF.

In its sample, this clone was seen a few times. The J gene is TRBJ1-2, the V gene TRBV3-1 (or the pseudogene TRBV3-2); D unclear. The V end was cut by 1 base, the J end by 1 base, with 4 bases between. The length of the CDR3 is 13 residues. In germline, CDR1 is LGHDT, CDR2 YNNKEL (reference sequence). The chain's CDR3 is CASSQASNYGYTF. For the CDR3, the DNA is TGTGCCAGCAGCCAAGCGAGTAACTATGGCTACACCTTC.

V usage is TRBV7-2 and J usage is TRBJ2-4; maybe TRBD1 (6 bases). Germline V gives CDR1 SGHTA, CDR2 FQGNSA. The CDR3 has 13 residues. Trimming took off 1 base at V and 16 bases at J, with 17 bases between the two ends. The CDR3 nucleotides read TGTGCCAGCAGCTTAGACTCCGGACAGCTCGGCTACTTC. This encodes CASSLDSGQLGYF.